The TCR beta chain described here comes from a study of blood T cell repertoires in COVID-19. Whole-study context: Samples representing acute and convalescent COVID-19 were sourced from the United States, Italy and Spain. PBMCs, B-cell-depleted T cells, or T cells provided the cDNA or gDNA that made up the material.

Per the original methods: It was from reference gene primer amplification that nucleated cell counts were estimated. Only in-frame clones appear in the TCRdb table, and some are missing; sequencing was by immunoSEQ multiplex PCR. The V and J calls and clone size were taken over from that table, and D and trimming were inferred from the DNA. Of more than 95,000 clones in the sample, more than 85% were seen once. The CDR3 length is 15 residues. Germline V gene lookup returns CDR1 SGHRS and CDR2 YFSETQ. V was cut by 0 bases and J by 8 bases, with 17 bases left in between. The genes are TRBV5-1 and TRBJ1-1; no definite D call. The material sequenced was peripheral blood. The sequence came from a human donor in a cohort sampled during active COVID-19. The CDR3 DNA sequence: TGCGCCAGCAGCTTGGCCGGAGGGATCGGAACCGAAGCTTTCTTT. Encoded protein: CASSLAGGIGTEAFF.